This TCR beta chain appears in the sequencing data of a study of T and B cells in COVID-19 patients. BIOMED2 TRB-A/B primer pools were used in multiplex TRB PCR. TCRdb recomputed calls from the multiplex PCR reads with MiXCR, one row per CDR3 protein. Of 7,000 or so distinct CDR3 sequences listed, less than 30% are singletons. From blood, 250-500 ng of genomic DNA served as TRB template. Per germline, CDR1 MNHEY and CDR2 SVGEGT. Unmatched junction bases numbered 10, after V lost 3 bases and J lost 3 bases. The CDR3 extends over 16 amino acids. The source is a human donor with active COVID-19. V is TRBV6-2 or TRBV6-3 and J is TRBJ1-1; 7 bases align to TRBD1. Specimen: blood. CDR3 DNA sequence: TGTGCCAGCAGTTATCGCACAGGGGTCGGGTACACTGAAGCTTTCTTT. It yields the protein CASSYRTGVGYTEAFF.